Listed here are 10 T cell receptor beta chains from one sample, sequenced in a study of T cell repertoires in cytomegalovirus infection. TCRdb re-derived calls from the reads in MiXCR, one entry per CDR3 protein. The sample includes a few hundred thousand distinct CDR3 sequences, over 7.5% of them seen just once. The material sequenced was PBMCs. These receptors came from a human donor in good health (CMV status not recorded). Some clones in this sample may be carry-over from other donors' samples.

This clonotype showed up just a few times. J is TRBJ2-1 and V is TRBV4-2; no clear D. Germline lookup yields CDR1 LGHNA and CDR2 YNFKEQ. V lost 0 bases and J 2 bases, leaving 8 bases between the germline ends. The CDR3 consists of 15 residues. The CDR3 region is CASSQDRTPYNEQFF. The CDR3 DNA reads as TGTGCCAGCAGCCAAGATAGGACCCCCTACAATGAGCAGTTCTTC.

This clonotype was observed many times. V gene TRBV28 combines with J gene TRBJ1-5; TRBD1 matches at 9 bases. Germline values: CDR1 MDHEN, CDR2 SYDVKM. J gave up 2 bases and V 6 bases, and 5 bases lay outside the gene matches. The length of the CDR3 is 15 residues. The CDR3: CASRLTGGGNQPQHF. The DNA of the CDR3 is TGTGCCAGCAGACTCACAGGGGGCGGCAATCAGCCCCAGCATTTT.

This clonotype occurred many times. The rearrangement uses TRBV7-6 and TRBJ2-7, with 7 bases fitting TRBD1. The length of the CDR3 is 12 residues. The germline V gene encodes CDR1 SGHVS and CDR2 FNYEAQ. The trim removed 3 bases at V and 7 bases at J, leaving 3 bases unmatched. The CDR3 spells CASSLTGLEQYF. In DNA form, the CDR3 reads TGTGCCAGCAGCTTGACAGGGCTTGAGCAGTACTTC.

Many counts were recorded for this clonotype. The rearrangement links TRBV20-1 to TRBJ2-1, with 9 nucleotides matching TRBD2. This CDR3 is built from 15 residues. Germline V gene data show CDR1 as DFQATT and CDR2 as SNEGSKA (reference sequence). The V and J ends lost 1 base and 12 bases, in that order; junction bases with no gene match: 13. The CDR3 nucleotides are TGCAGTGCTAGAGTGATCAGCGGGGGGCTTCTGGTGCAGTTCTTC. Residues: CSARVISGGLLVQFF.

The rearrangement joins TRBV2 to TRBJ2-1; no reliable D call. Germline-derived CDR1 and CDR2 are SNHLY and FYNNEI. V was shortened by 6 bases and J by 0 bases, with 12 bases between the two germline ends. The CDR3 loop spans 15 amino acids. The CDR3 is CASRVDSNSYNEQFF. The CDR3 nucleotides are TGTGCCAGCAGGGTAGACTCGAACTCCTACAATGAGCAGTTCTTC.

This clonotype was detected only a few times. The chain couples TRBV2 to TRBJ2-1; 7 nucleotides align to TRBD2. The CDR3 sequence is 15 residues long. Trimming at V came to 6 bases and at J to 0 bases, leaving 5 bases not matched to a gene. The germline CDR1 and CDR2 sequences are SNHLY and FYNNEI. The CDR3 here is CASRREGNSYNEQFF. DNA for the CDR3: TGTGCCAGCAGGAGGGAGGGTAACTCCTACAATGAGCAGTTCTTC.

The chain employs TRBV18 and TRBJ1-5, with a possible D match to TRBD1 (6 bases). V lost 3 bases and J lost 2, with 17 bases in between. Germline CDR1 KGHSH, CDR2 LQKENI. The CDR3 runs to 17 residues. The CDR3 sequence is CASSPGGRVVGNQPQHF. The CDR3 DNA reads TGTGCCAGCTCACCCGGGGGCAGGGTCGTAGGCAATCAGCCCCAGCATTTT.

The J gene is TRBJ2-1, the V gene TRBV7-6; TRBD1 aligns across 9 bases. The CDR3 consists of 16 residues. Germline values: CDR1 SGHVS, CDR2 FNYEAQ. V shed 7 bases, J shed 4 bases, and the junction held 11 bases outside the gene matches. CDR3 protein: CASTATGQGSYNEQFF. The CDR3, as DNA: TGTGCCAGCACCGCCACGGGACAGGGATCGTACAATGAGCAGTTCTTC. Based on the CDR3 plus reference TRBV7-6 and TRBJ2-1, the full variable domain is GAGVSQSPRYKVTKRGQDVALRCDPISGHVSLYWYRQALGQGPEFLTYFNYEAQQDKSGLPNDRFSAERPEGSISTLTIQRTEQRDSAMYRCASTATGQGSYNEQFFGPGTRLTVL.

This clonotype was detected a few times. The rearrangement joins TRBV12-3 or TRBV12-4 to TRBJ2-5; 7 positions agree with TRBD1. V shed 6 bases, J shed 5 bases, and the junction held 6 bases outside the gene matches. This CDR3 region has 13 residues. The CDR3 sequence: CASSHDRVETQYF. The CDR3 bases are TGTGCCAGCAGCCACGACAGGGTGGAGACCCAGTACTTC.

This chain uses TRBV19 with TRBJ1-2, with D perhaps TRBD1 (5 bases). The CDR3 is 16 amino acids. The germline V gene has CDR1 LNHDA and CDR2 SQIVND (reference sequence). V lost 8 bases and J lost 1, with 20 bases in between. The CDR3 bases are TGTGCCAGTCAGCCCCCCGGGGGATCTCGTAACTATGGCTACACCTTC. It specifies CASQPPGGSRNYGYTF.